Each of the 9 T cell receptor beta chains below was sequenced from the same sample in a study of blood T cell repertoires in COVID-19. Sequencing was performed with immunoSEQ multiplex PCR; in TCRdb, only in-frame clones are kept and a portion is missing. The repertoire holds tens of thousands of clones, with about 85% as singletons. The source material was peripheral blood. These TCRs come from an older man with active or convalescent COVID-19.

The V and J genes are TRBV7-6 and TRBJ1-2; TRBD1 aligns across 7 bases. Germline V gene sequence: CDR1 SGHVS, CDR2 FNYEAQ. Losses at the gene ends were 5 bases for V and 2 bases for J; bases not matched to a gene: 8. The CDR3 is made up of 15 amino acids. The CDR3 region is CASSREQGSNYGYTF. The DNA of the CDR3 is TGTGCCAGCAGCCGAGAACAGGGGTCCAACTATGGCTACACCTTC.

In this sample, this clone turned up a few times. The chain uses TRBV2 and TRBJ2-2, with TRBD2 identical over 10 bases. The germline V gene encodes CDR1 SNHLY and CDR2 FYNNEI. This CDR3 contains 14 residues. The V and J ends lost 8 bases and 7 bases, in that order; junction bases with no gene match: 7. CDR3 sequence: CASGSGRGNGELFF. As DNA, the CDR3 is TGTGCCAGCGGGAGCGGGAGGGGCAACGGGGAGCTGTTTTTT.

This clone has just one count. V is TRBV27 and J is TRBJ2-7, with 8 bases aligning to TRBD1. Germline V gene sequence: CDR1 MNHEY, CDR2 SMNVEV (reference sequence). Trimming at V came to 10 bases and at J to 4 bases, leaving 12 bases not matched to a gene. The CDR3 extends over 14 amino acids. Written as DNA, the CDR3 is TGTGCCACTATGCTCGGACAGGGAAGTTACGAGCAGTACTTC. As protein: CATMLGQGSYEQYF.

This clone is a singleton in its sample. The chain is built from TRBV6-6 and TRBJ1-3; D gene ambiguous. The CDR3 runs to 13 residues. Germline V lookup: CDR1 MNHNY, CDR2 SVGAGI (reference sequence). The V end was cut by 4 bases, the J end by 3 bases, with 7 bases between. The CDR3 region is CASSLSYGNTIYF. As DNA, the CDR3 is TGTGCCAGCAGTTTGTCTTATGGAAACACCATATATTTT.

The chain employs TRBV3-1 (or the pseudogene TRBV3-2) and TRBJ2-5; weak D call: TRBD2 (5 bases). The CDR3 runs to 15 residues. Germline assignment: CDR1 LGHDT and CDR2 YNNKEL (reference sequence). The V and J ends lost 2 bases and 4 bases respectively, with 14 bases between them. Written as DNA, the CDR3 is TGTGCCAGCAGCCAATATACCGGGGTAGGAGAGACCCAGTACTTC. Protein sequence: CASSQYTGVGETQYF.

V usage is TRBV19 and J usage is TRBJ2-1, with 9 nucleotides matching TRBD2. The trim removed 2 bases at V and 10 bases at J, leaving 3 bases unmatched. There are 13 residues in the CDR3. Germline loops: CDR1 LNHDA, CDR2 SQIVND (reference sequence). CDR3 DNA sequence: TGTGCCAGTAGTATAAGTCTAGCGGGGGAGCAGTTCTTC. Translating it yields CASSISLAGEQFF.

CDR3 sequence (DNA): TGTGCCAGCAGTTTTAGGGCAGGGGGTCACGAGCAGTACTTC. Translating it yields CASSFRAGGHEQYF. The V call is TRBV27, the J call TRBJ2-7; 7 positions agree with TRBD1. Germline-derived CDR1 and CDR2 are MNHEY and SMNVEV (reference sequence). The CDR3 is made up of 14 amino acids. With V trimmed by 3 bases and J by 5 bases, 7 bases remained unmatched.

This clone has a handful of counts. The CDR3 region has the DNA TGTGCCAGCAGCCTAAGAAACACCATATATTTT. Its translation is CASSLRNTIYF. The chain is built from TRBV3-1 (or the pseudogene TRBV3-2) and TRBJ1-3; D is unclear. Germline V gives CDR1 LGHDT, CDR2 YNNKEL (reference sequence). CDR3 length equals 11 residues. Trimming cost V 4 bases and J 5 bases, with 3 bases left between them.

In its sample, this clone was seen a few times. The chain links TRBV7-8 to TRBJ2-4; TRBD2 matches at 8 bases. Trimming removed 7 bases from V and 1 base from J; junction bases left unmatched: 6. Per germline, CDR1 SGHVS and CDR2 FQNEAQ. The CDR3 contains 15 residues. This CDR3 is CASNPGGTAKNIQYF. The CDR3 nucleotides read TGTGCCAGCAACCCGGGGGGGACGGCCAAAAACATTCAGTACTTC.